This entry features one TCR beta chain sequence. The data stem from a study of blood T cell repertoires in COVID-19. Assay used: immunoSEQ multiplex PCR; TCRdb lists only in-frame clones, some missing. Of fewer than 80,000 clones listed, roughly 90% were seen once; the top ten hold roughly 2%. CDR1 is LGHDT, CDR2 YNNKEL, per germline (reference sequence). V lost 2 bases and J lost 4, with 12 bases in between. The CDR3 is 15 amino acids. The V and J genes are TRBV3-1 (or the pseudogene TRBV3-2) and TRBJ1-5; tentatively, D is TRBD1 (6 bases). The sequenced sample was peripheral blood. This clonotype originated in a man aged 30-40 years with acute or convalescent COVID-19. The CDR3 sequence is CASSQNRDRNQPQHF. The CDR3 nucleotides are TGTGCCAGCAGCCAAAATCGAGACAGGAATCAGCCCCAGCATTTT.